The 13 T cell receptor beta chains presented below share a single source sample, sequenced in a study of vaccination and CD4 T cells after COVID-19. Described treatment: approximately 10-day PBMC culture with coronavirus spike peptide pools or control peptides (ViraFEST assay). At the Johns Hopkins FTIC core, DNA taken from cultured CD4+ T cells was sequenced by way of the Oncomine TCR Beta short-read assay. MiXCR, run by TCRdb on the PCR reads, gives a single entry per CDR3 protein. This sample yields about 11,000 distinct CDR3 sequences, of which roughly half are seen a single time; more than 9% belongs to the top ten. Their antigens remain unidentified. The source material was CD4+ T cells from blood, cultured in vitro. All receptors come from a human donor who had recovered from COVID-19.

This chain joins TRBV7-3 and TRBJ2-1; D perhaps matches TRBD2 (5 bases). Per germline, CDR1 SGHTA and CDR2 FQGTGA. Trimming removed 5 bases at V and 8 bases at J, with 25 bases between. The CDR3 extends over 17 amino acids. CDR3 in DNA: TGTGCCAGCAGCCCTAGGAGTAAGAGGGCCACGGTAGATGAGCAGTTCTTC. Its protein product is CASSPRSKRATVDEQFF.

The genes are TRBV19 and TRBJ2-5; no firm D call. Trimming stripped 5 bases from V and 3 bases from J, with 10 bases between. This CDR3 comprises 13 residues. Germline assignment: CDR1 LNHDA and CDR2 SQIVND (reference sequence). The CDR3 protein is CASSYGREETQYF. As DNA, the CDR3 is TGTGCCAGTAGTTACGGAAGGGAAGAGACCCAGTACTTC.

The rearrangement joins TRBV5-1 to TRBJ1-1, with 8 positions matching TRBD1. There are 16 residues in the CDR3. Germline trimming cut 4 bases from V and 1 base from J; bases unmatched to any gene: 9. Germline CDR1 SGHRS, CDR2 YFSETQ. CDR3 loop: CASSAQGAGGNTEAFF. DNA of the CDR3: TGCGCCAGCAGCGCCCAGGGGGCAGGGGGGAACACTGAAGCTTTCTTT. Complete variable domain (other parts from reference TRBV5-1 and TRBJ1-1): KAGVTQTPRYLIKTRGQQVTLSCSPISGHRSVSWYQQTPGQGLQFLFEYFSETQRNKGNFPGRFSGRQFSNSRSEMNVSTLELGDSALYLCASSAQGAGGNTEAFFGQGTRLTVV.

V is TRBV27 and J is TRBJ2-1, with TRBD2 matching 10 bases. The CDR3 is made up of 18 amino acids. The ends lost 6 bases at V and 3 bases at J; junction bases unmatched: 14. The germline gives CDR1 MNHEY, CDR2 SMNVEV (reference sequence). CDR3 protein: CASSTSYSGRSHYNEQFF. In DNA, the CDR3 is TGTGCCAGCAGCACCAGCTATAGCGGGAGGTCCCACTACAATGAGCAGTTCTTC.

This rearrangement joins TRBV19 to TRBJ2-7; TRBD1 aligns across 11 bases. The CDR3 totals 19 residues. V shed 4 bases, J shed 1 base, and the junction held 15 bases outside the gene matches. The germline CDR1 and CDR2 sequences are LNHDA and SQIVND (reference sequence). The CDR3 reads CASSKKGRTGGRVSYEQYF. In DNA, the CDR3 is TGTGCCAGTAGTAAGAAGGGGAGGACAGGGGGCCGGGTATCCTACGAGCAGTACTTC.

V usage is TRBV18 and J usage is TRBJ2-5, with 10 bases that match TRBD1. Germline-derived CDR1 and CDR2 are KGHSH and LQKENI. This CDR3 spans 15 amino acids. J was trimmed by 4 bases and V by 6 bases; bases with no gene match: 8. CDR3 protein: CASSLTGGSRETQYF. The CDR3 DNA is TGTGCCAGCTCGCTGACAGGGGGCAGCCGAGAGACCCAGTACTTC.

This clonotype rates as medium-sized. The J gene is TRBJ2-3, the V gene TRBV15; a weak D match, TRBD1 (6 bases). The CDR3 is 15 residues long. Germline values: CDR1 LNHNV, CDR2 YYDKDF (reference sequence). V was trimmed by 0 bases and J by 5 bases, leaving 12 bases between them. The CDR3 loop reads CATSRDSRGGDTQYF. CDR3 nucleotides: TGTGCCACCAGCAGAGATAGCAGGGGTGGAGATACGCAGTATTTT.

This clonotype was seen a few times. The chain has TRBV28 and TRBJ1-6; 7 bases match TRBD1. The CDR3 runs to 17 residues. The germline V gene has CDR1 MDHEN and CDR2 SYDVKM. The V gene end was trimmed by 3 bases and the J gene end by 10 bases; junction bases not matched to a gene: 15. The CDR3 sequence is CASSLPSGQSTRSPLHF. The CDR3 DNA is TGTGCCAGCAGTTTGCCCTCGGGACAGTCCACACGCTCACCCCTCCACTTT.

This clonotype was found a few times. This chain joins TRBV19 and TRBJ1-1; D uncertain. The CDR3 is made up of 13 amino acids. Trimming stripped 7 bases from V and 4 bases from J, with 13 bases between. Per germline, CDR1 LNHDA and CDR2 SQIVND (reference sequence). The CDR3 coding sequence is TGTGCCAGTATGCTGGGGTCGGCCACTGAAGCTTTCTTT. Protein product: CASMLGSATEAFF.

The CDR3 DNA reads TGTGCCAGTAGTATAGGTGGCGATCCTACCTACGAGCAGTACTTC. Its protein is CASSIGGDPTYEQYF. V gene TRBV19 combines with J gene TRBJ2-7; no clear D gene. Germline values: CDR1 LNHDA, CDR2 SQIVND (reference sequence). The CDR3 length is 15 residues. V was clipped by 1 base and J by 2 bases, with 12 bases between them.

This chain joins TRBV5-4 and TRBJ2-7, with D perhaps TRBD2 (6 bases). This CDR3 is built from 14 residues. The germline gives CDR1 SGHNT, CDR2 YYREEE (reference sequence). Trimming removed 2 bases at V and 0 bases at J, with 9 bases between. The DNA of the CDR3 is TGTGCCAGCAGCTTCGGAGGGTACTCCTACGAGCAGTACTTC. It encodes CASSFGGYSYEQYF.

The rearrangement links TRBV20-1 to TRBJ2-1; 10 positions match TRBD2. Trimming took 1 base from V and 3 from J; bases not matched to a gene: 6. This CDR3 is built from 16 residues. Germline CDR1 is DFQATT and CDR2 is SNEGSKA (reference sequence). CDR3 in DNA: TGCAGTGCTAGAGCTCCGGGACTAGCGTACTACAATGAGCAGTTCTTC. Residues: CSARAPGLAYYNEQFF.

The chain couples TRBV4-2 to TRBJ1-1; 8 nucleotides agree with TRBD1. With V trimmed by 2 bases and J by 4 bases, 3 bases remained unmatched. CDR1 LGHNA and CDR2 YNFKEQ come from the germline V gene. This CDR3 comprises 14 residues. CDR3 loop: CASSQTTGGTEAFF. CDR3 nucleotides: TGTGCCAGCAGCCAAACAACAGGGGGCACTGAAGCTTTCTTT.